This T cell receptor beta chain was captured by sequencing in a study of blood T cell repertoires in COVID-19. The overall study: Samples representing acute and convalescent COVID-19 were sourced from the United States, Italy and Spain.

This clone was observed once. The protocol was immunoSEQ multiplex PCR, while the TCRdb copy is restricted to in-frame clones and leaves out a portion. The sample records a few hundred thousand clones, around nine tenths being singletons. Material: PBMCs or T cells enriched from blood (not recorded which). The sequence derives from a woman between 50 and 59 years old who had recovered from COVID-19.

The CDR3 nucleotides are TGTGCCAGCTCACCCCCGGGGGGCGAAGCTTTCTTT. It yields the protein CASSPPGGEAFF. This chain connects TRBV18 to TRBJ1-1, with TRBD1 as a possible D gene (6 bases). With 3 bases removed from V and 8 bases from J, the gap between germline ends came to 10 bases. The V gene's germline CDR1 is KGHSH and CDR2 LQKENI. CDR3 size: 12 residues.